Listed below are T cell receptor beta chains from one sample, sequenced in a study of T-cell memory formation after mild COVID-19. Each CDR3 protein is one row after TCRdb ran MiXCR on the 5' RACE reads. This sample has about 350,000 distinct CDR3 sequences, with roughly an eighth found just once. Sequencing was performed on PBMCs or a T cell subset sorted from them (not recorded which). These TCRs come from a man aged 18 to 30 who had mild COVID-19 (a few samples of this study predate the infection). Cell type and time point are not known. Each CDR3 is given with its conserved first and last residue. Each record gives: clone size, V gene, J gene, CDR3 protein. The size field is filled for only some rows; it gives once, few, many or a size class.

size: NA; V: TRBV6-5; J: TRBJ2-7; CDR3: CASSYGQGPSEQYF
size: many; V: TRBV28; J: TRBJ2-1; CDR3: CASSSNRRGSYNEQFF
size: few; V: TRBV4-3; J: TRBJ1-1; CDR3: CASSRTAVNTEAFF
size: NA; V: TRBV3-1; J: TRBJ1-5; CDR3: CASSPGYRQPQHF
size: NA; V: TRBV6-5; J: TRBJ2-5; CDR3: CASSYSQGRETQYF
size: few; V: TRBV11-2; J: TRBJ2-3; CDR3: CASSLLAPGLRGDTQYF
size: NA; V: TRBV6-2/TRBV6-3; J: TRBJ2-5; CDR3: CASSYGGIQTQYF
size: few; V: TRBV7-2; J: TRBJ2-3; CDR3: CASSLAIKDTQYF
size: NA; V: TRBV5-1; J: TRBJ2-3; CDR3: CASSQSVGLTDTQYF
size: NA; V: TRBV11-2; J: TRBJ2-2; CDR3: CASNQKQGNTGELFF
size: few; V: TRBV7-2; J: TRBJ2-2; CDR3: CASSFQAGGTGELFF
size: many; V: TRBV12-3/TRBV12-4; J: TRBJ2-7; CDR3: CASSSGNEQYF
size: many; V: TRBV7-8; J: TRBJ2-5; CDR3: CASSFGGDQETQYF
size: once; V: TRBV10-3; J: TRBJ1-1; CDR3: CAISLTGAEAFF
size: many; V: TRBV5-1; J: TRBJ2-4; CDR3: CASSATGPPLLAKNIQYF
size: NA; V: TRBV20-1; J: TRBJ1-3; CDR3: CSAISGESGNTIYF
size: few; V: TRBV3-1; J: TRBJ1-2; CDR3: CASSQTGQYGYTF
size: few; V: TRBV20-1; J: TRBJ1-1; CDR3: CSARDGDRGQAFF
size: few; V: TRBV4-1; J: TRBJ1-1; CDR3: CASSFRILMNTEAFF
size: many; V: TRBV7-9; J: TRBJ2-7; CDR3: CASSLGSGYEQYF
size: many; V: TRBV3-1; J: TRBJ2-5; CDR3: CASRGPRGETQYF
size: many; V: TRBV12-3/TRBV12-4; J: TRBJ2-1; CDR3: CARTSGGANEQFF
size: few; V: TRBV2; J: TRBJ2-1; CDR3: CASSHPTSGGLGEQFF
size: few; V: TRBV29-1; J: TRBJ2-1; CDR3: CSVESPSGGYHSYNEQFF
size: few; V: TRBV11-2; J: TRBJ1-1; CDR3: CASSARDSHTEAFF
size: NA; V: TRBV5-1; J: TRBJ2-2; CDR3: CASSSLAGVTGELFF
size: few; V: TRBV30; J: TRBJ1-1; CDR3: CAWSVRGNTEAFF